This TCR beta chain was obtained from a study of blood T cell repertoires in COVID-19. Study at large: The United States, Italy and Spain provided the acute and convalescent COVID-19 samples.

The junction had 7 bases not matched to a gene; V was cut back by 1 base and J by 6 bases. Germline V gene lookup returns CDR1 MGHRA and CDR2 YSYEKL. The length of the CDR3 is 15 residues. Participants were aged about 18 to 100 years from about 25 US areas. Cohort 3 donors were reported recovered after two negative PCRs, clearance, or symptom resolution. This table comes from immunoSEQ multiplex PCR, and its TCRdb copy is limited to in-frame clones, with some not included. The sample lists 200,000 or so clones; about 80% were seen once. Sequenced sample: PBMCs or T cells enriched from blood (not recorded which). The origin of this receptor is a man aged 40-49 years who had recovered from COVID-19. The J gene is TRBJ1-2, the V gene TRBV4-1, with TRBD1 matching 8 bases. The CDR3: CASSQVGRGRDGYTF. CDR3 sequence (DNA): TGCGCCAGCAGCCAAGTAGGCAGGGGGCGTGATGGCTACACCTTC.